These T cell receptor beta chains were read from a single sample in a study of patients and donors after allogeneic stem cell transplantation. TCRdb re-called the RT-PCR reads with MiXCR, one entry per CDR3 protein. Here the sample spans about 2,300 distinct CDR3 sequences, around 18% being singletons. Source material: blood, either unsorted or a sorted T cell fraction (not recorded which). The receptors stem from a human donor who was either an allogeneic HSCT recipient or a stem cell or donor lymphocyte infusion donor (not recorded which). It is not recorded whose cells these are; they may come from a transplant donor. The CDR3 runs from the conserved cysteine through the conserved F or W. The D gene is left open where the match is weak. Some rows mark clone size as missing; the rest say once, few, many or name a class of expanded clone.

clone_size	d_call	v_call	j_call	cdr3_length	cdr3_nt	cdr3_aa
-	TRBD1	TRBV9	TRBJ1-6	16	TGTGCCAGCAGCGTAGGTGGAGGCAGGGGGAATTCACCCCTCCACTTT	CASSVGGGRGNSPLHF
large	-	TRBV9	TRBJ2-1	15	TGTGCCAGCAGCGTAGAAGGGACAACCTACAATGAGCAGTTCTTC	CASSVEGTTYNEQFF
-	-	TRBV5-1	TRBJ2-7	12	TGCGCCAGCAGCTTGGAGGGGTACGAGCAGTACTTC	CASSLEGYEQYF
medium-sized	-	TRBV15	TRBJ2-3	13	TGTGCCACCAGGACCAAGACGACGGATACGCAGTATTTT	CATRTKTTDTQYF
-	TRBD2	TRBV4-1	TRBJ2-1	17	TGCGCCAGCAGCCTCCGGACTAGCGGGGGGGCGCCGAATGAGCAGTTCTTC	CASSLRTSGGAPNEQFF
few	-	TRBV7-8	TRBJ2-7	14	TGTGCCAGCAGCTTAAGCACATTCTCCTACGAGCAGTACTTC	CASSLSTFSYEQYF
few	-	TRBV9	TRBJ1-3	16	TGTGCCAGCAGCGTAGACAGGCCGAGCTCTGGAAACACCATATATTTT	CASSVDRPSSGNTIYF
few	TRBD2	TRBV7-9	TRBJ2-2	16	TGTGCCAGCAGCTACCCTAGCGGGGTAAACACCGGGGAGCTGTTTTTT	CASSYPSGVNTGELFF